The clone carrying this TCR beta chain was seen repeatedly, ten times or more. The CDR3 has 15 residues. Unmatched junction bases numbered 3, after V lost 2 bases and J lost 3 bases. Described time point: newly diagnosed GD, antithyroid drugs for less than 3 months. PBMCs were the source of the RNA used for TCR sequencing. The data were obtained in a study of regulatory T cells in long-lasting Graves disease. In building TCR beta libraries, iRepertoire HTBI primers were used together with Arm-PCR of CDR3 regions. TCRdb called the multiplex PCR reads again in MiXCR, with one record for every CDR3 protein. The table lists about 540,000 distinct CDR3 sequences, roughly 14% of them singletons, with approximately 9.3% in the top ten. The same specimen was also included in a second study, on T cells in Graves' hyperthyroidism and ophthalmopathy. That work adds: The HTBI primer set drove a first-round RT-PCR of the TCR CDR3.

The clonotype originates from a man aged 30-40 years with Graves disease. The source material was peripheral blood mononuclear cells (PBMCs), sampled at new diagnosis, from a patient treated with antithyroid drugs. V is TRBV12-3 or TRBV12-4 and J is TRBJ1-3; 8 bases agree with TRBD1. The CDR3 loop is CASSLSGGSGNTIYF. The CDR3 DNA sequence: TGTGCCAGCAGTTTATCAGGGGGCAGTGGAAACACCATATATTTT.